These 18 T cell receptor beta chains originate from one sample sequenced in a study of cytomegalovirus exposure and HLA in healthy donors. Both 60 Vbeta primers and 13 Jbeta primers went into the PCR. Assay: immunoSEQ multiplex PCR; the TCRdb copy retains only in-frame clones and omits some. The repertoire has about 60,000 clones, roughly 78% of them found once; the top ten carry about 4.5%. The sequenced sample consisted of PBMCs. Receptor source: a woman aged 25 to 45 in good health and CMV-seronegative.

The rearrangement links TRBV7-9 to TRBJ1-2, with 7 bases fitting TRBD1. The CDR3 totals 14 residues. V was pared by 2 bases and J by 6 bases, with 6 bases of the junction left unmatched. The germline CDR1 and CDR2 sequences are SEHNR and FQNEAQ (reference sequence). Here the CDR3 reads CASSLSATGNGYTF. CDR3 DNA: TGTGCCAGCAGCTTATCGGCGACAGGGAATGGCTACACCTTC.

This clone has just a few counts. The genes are TRBV6-1 and TRBJ2-7; unclear D gene. With 3 bases removed from V and 0 bases from J, the gap between germline ends came to 3 bases. The germline CDR1 and CDR2 sequences are MNHNS and SASEGT. The CDR3 loop spans 12 amino acids. The CDR3 here is CASSDYSYEQYF. The CDR3 nucleotides are TGTGCCAGCAGTGACTACTCCTACGAGCAGTACTTC.

The chain joins TRBV28 to TRBJ1-2; no definite D call. This CDR3 contains 13 residues. Germline V gene data show CDR1 as MDHEN and CDR2 as SYDVKM. V shed 3 bases and J shed 6 bases, with 11 bases lying between them. In nucleotides, the CDR3 is TGTGCCAGCAGTTTGGGCCGGAGGGATGGCTACACCTTC. It specifies CASSLGRRDGYTF.

The chain recombines TRBV20-1 with TRBJ2-3, with D uncertain. Trimming left V 5 bases short and J 4 bases short, with 7 bases between. The CDR3 sequence is 11 residues long. The germline V gene has CDR1 DFQATT and CDR2 SNEGSKA (reference sequence). This CDR3 reads CSAESPDTQYF. For the CDR3, the DNA is TGCAGTGCTGAAAGCCCAGATACGCAGTATTTT.

The CDR3 here is CAWLHPAWRNEQYF. The CDR3 DNA is TGTGCCTGGCTGCATCCGGCGTGGCGGAACGAGCAGTACTTC. This chain joins TRBV30 and TRBJ2-7; no clear D gene. Germline V gene data show CDR1 as GTSNPN and CDR2 as SVGIG (reference sequence). The length of the CDR3 is 14 residues. V was shortened by 5 bases and J by 5 bases, with 19 bases between the two germline ends.

V usage is TRBV9 and J usage is TRBJ2-7, with 10 bases that match TRBD1. The CDR3 runs to 15 residues. Trimming cost V 4 bases and J 6 bases; bases outside gene matches: 10. Germline V lookup: CDR1 SGDLS, CDR2 YYNGEE. The CDR3 spells CASSSVRDRGGEQYF. The CDR3 DNA reads TGTGCCAGCAGCTCGGTAAGGGACAGGGGCGGCGAGCAGTACTTC.

The chain is built from TRBV2 and TRBJ1-1; D gene unclear. This CDR3 region has 16 residues. Germline V gene sequence: CDR1 SNHLY, CDR2 FYNNEI. V was pared by 7 bases and J by 5 bases, with 23 bases between. CDR3 protein: CASTPTGMAPATEAFF. DNA of the CDR3: TGTGCCAGCACTCCGACGGGTATGGCCCCGGCAACTGAAGCTTTCTTT.

The V and J genes are TRBV9 and TRBJ2-7, with 10 bases aligning to TRBD1. Germline CDR1 is SGDLS and CDR2 is YYNGEE. Trimming removed 2 bases from V and 3 bases from J; junction bases left unmatched: 2. The CDR3 is 14 amino acids. CDR3 amino acids: CASSVGDRGYEQYF. CDR3 DNA: TGTGCCAGCAGCGTGGGGGACAGGGGCTACGAGCAGTACTTC.

The rearrangement links TRBV7-9 to TRBJ1-1; D remains ambiguous. The CDR3 sequence is 14 residues long. CDR1 is SEHNR, CDR2 FQNEAQ, per germline (reference sequence). The V gene lost 2 bases and the J gene lost 3 bases, with 10 bases spanning the gap. In nucleotides, the CDR3 is TGTGCCAGCAGCTTAAGCGGCGGGTACACTGAAGCTTTCTTT. This codes for CASSLSGGYTEAFF.

The chain uses TRBV2 and TRBJ1-1; unclear D gene. Trimming left V 6 bases short and J 0 bases short, with 14 bases between. Looked up from germline, CDR1 is SNHLY and CDR2 is FYNNEI. This CDR3 contains 15 residues. CDR3 loop: CASRTGGTLNTEAFF. CDR3 in DNA: TGTGCCAGCAGAACGGGTGGTACCCTGAACACTGAAGCTTTCTTT.

V and J are TRBV7-9 and TRBJ2-7, with D possibly TRBD2 on 7 matching bases. Looked up from germline, CDR1 is SEHNR and CDR2 is FQNEAQ (reference sequence). The CDR3 runs 16 residues. V lost 4 bases to trimming and J lost 4 bases, with 20 bases between them. The CDR3 region has the DNA TGTGCCAGCAGCTCAAGCCAGCGGCGGGGGACATACGAGCAGTACTTC. Its translation is CASSSSQRRGTYEQYF.

The table lists this clone with many counts. The chain joins TRBV6-5 to TRBJ2-3, with 7 bases identical to TRBD2. The CDR3 runs to 16 residues. CDR1 and CDR2 (germline): MNHEY, SVGAGI. V gave up 4 bases and J gave up 2 bases; unmatched junction bases: 9. The CDR3 coding sequence is TGTGCCAGCAGTTTCAGCCGGGGGGAAAACACAGATACGCAGTATTTT. Translated, it gives CASSFSRGENTDTQYF.

This clone came up once. This chain joins TRBV4-1 and TRBJ1-2; TRBD1 agrees at 9 bases. V lost 1 base and J lost 6; bases outside the gene matches: 9. Germline CDR1 and CDR2: MGHRA and YSYEKL. The CDR3 contains 16 residues. CDR3 residues: CASSQGPGQGVDGYTF. CDR3 sequence (DNA): TGCGCCAGCAGCCAAGGGCCGGGACAGGGTGTAGATGGCTACACCTTC.

The J gene is TRBJ1-2, the V gene TRBV29-1, with 11 bases aligning to TRBD1. V lost 3 bases and J lost 5; bases outside the gene matches: 5. The CDR3 loop spans 14 amino acids. Germline CDR1 and CDR2: SQVTM and ANQGSEA. CDR3 protein: CSVEDRGRGYGYTF. The DNA of the CDR3 is TGCAGCGTTGAGGACAGGGGGCGCGGGTATGGCTACACCTTC.

CDR3 loop: CSAAGTSGGGTGELFF. The CDR3 DNA reads TGCAGCGCGGCCGGGACTAGCGGAGGGGGCACCGGGGAGCTGTTTTTT. The V call is TRBV29-1, the J call TRBJ2-2; TRBD2 matches at 11 bases. The J segment lost 4 bases and the V segment lost 7 bases, leaving 11 bases of the junction unmatched. Per germline, CDR1 SQVTM and CDR2 ANQGSEA. The CDR3 loop spans 16 amino acids.

This sequence joins TRBV7-8 and TRBJ1-2, with unresolved D. This CDR3 spans 16 amino acids. Germline loops: CDR1 SGHVS, CDR2 FQNEAQ. Trimming shortened V by 5 bases and J by 0 bases, and 16 bases separated the two germline ends. The CDR3 DNA is TGTGCCAGCAGCCCCCAGCTAGGGAGGACTAACTATGGCTACACCTTC. Protein sequence: CASSPQLGRTNYGYTF. The full variable domain, in which reference TRBV7-8 and TRBJ1-2 provide the parts outside the CDR3, is GAGVSQSPRYKVAKRGQDVALRCDPISGHVSLFWYQQALGQGPEFLTYFQNEAQLDKSGLPSDRFFAERPEGSVSTLKIQRTQQEDSAVYLCASSPQLGRTNYGYTFGSGTRLTVV.

This sequence joins TRBV30 and TRBJ1-6; 8 positions match TRBD1. There are 16 residues in the CDR3. The germline gives CDR1 GTSNPN, CDR2 SVGIG (reference sequence). With V trimmed by 3 bases and J by 0 bases, 4 bases remained unmatched. The CDR3, as DNA: TGTGCCTGGAGACACAGGGGGAGCTCCTATAATTCACCCCTCCACTTT. It is translated as CAWRHRGSSYNSPLHF.

The chain links TRBV7-6 to TRBJ2-7; no firm D call. Looked up from germline, CDR1 is SGHVS and CDR2 is FNYEAQ. V was shortened by 4 bases and J by 3 bases, with 13 bases between the two germline ends. This CDR3 has 14 amino acids. The CDR3 reads CASSSPEADYEQYF. CDR3 sequence (DNA): TGTGCCAGCAGCTCCCCTGAGGCAGACTACGAGCAGTACTTC.